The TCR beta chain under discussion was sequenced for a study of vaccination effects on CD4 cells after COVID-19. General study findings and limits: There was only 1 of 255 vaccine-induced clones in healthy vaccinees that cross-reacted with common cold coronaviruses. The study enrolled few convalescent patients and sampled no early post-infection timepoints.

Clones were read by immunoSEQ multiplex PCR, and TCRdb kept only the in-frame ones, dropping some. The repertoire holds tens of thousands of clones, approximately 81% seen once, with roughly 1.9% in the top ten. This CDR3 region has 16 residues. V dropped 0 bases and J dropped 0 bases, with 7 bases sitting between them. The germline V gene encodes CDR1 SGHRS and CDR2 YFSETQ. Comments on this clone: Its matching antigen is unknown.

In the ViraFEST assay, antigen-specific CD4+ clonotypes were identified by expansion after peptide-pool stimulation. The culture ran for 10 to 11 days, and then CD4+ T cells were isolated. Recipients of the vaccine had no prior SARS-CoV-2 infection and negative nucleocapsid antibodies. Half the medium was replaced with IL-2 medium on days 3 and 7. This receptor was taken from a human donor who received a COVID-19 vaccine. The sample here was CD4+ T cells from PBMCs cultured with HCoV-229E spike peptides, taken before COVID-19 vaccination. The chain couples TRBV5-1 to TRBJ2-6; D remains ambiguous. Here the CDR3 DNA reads TGCGCCAGCAGCTTGGCCCCGGGCTCTGGGGCCAACGTCCTGACTTTC. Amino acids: CASSLAPGSGANVLTF.